This record looks at one TCR beta chain sequence and its context. This CDR3 has 15 amino acids. Trimming pared 8 bases from V and 6 bases from J, leaving 24 bases between. CDR1 and CDR2 (germline): SGDLS, YYNGEE. The entry originates in a study of cytomegalovirus exposure and HLA in healthy donors. The PCR ran on 60 Vbeta and 13 Jbeta primers. Produced via immunoSEQ multiplex PCR; TCRdb's table is partial and in-frame only. The sample data list under 200,000 clones. The V and J genes are TRBV9 and TRBJ2-7, with TRBD1 as a possible D gene (6 bases). The origin of this receptor is a man aged 25 to 45 in good health and CMV-seronegative. The sequencing sample was made of PBMCs. The CDR3 nucleotides read TGTGCCAGTACCCCCACGGGACACTACTCGGTCGAGCAGTACTTC. This encodes CASTPTGHYSVEQYF. Looking up the rest from reference TRBV9 and TRBJ2-7 gives the full variable domain: DSGVTQTPKHLITATGQRVTLRCSPRSGDLSVYWYQQSLDQGLQFLIQYYNGEERAKGNILERFSAQQFPDLHSELNLSSLELGDSALYFCASTPTGHYSVEQYFGPGTRLTVT.